What follows are 10 T cell receptor beta chains derived from one specimen sequenced in a study of shared clonotypes between healthy human individuals. Method: immunoSEQ multiplex PCR; TCRdb's copy keeps in-frame clones and lacks some. The sample lists more than 900,000 clones, about 80% occurring once. Sequencing was carried out using memory CD4+ T cells from PBMCs. Stated subset: CD45RA-negative fraction. The receptors were gathered from a man between 18 and 35 years old in good health. Some clones in this sample may be carry-over from other donors' samples.

In this sample, this clone turned up once. The rearrangement links TRBV5-1 to TRBJ2-2; D uncertain. The V end was cut by 5 bases, the J end by 0 bases, with 2 bases between. CDR1 and CDR2 from the germline V gene are SGHRS and YFSETQ. The CDR3 sequence is 12 residues long. DNA for the CDR3: TGCGCCAGCAGTACGAACACCGGGGAGCTGTTTTTT. Translating gives CASSTNTGELFF. Drawing the rest from reference TRBV5-1 and TRBJ2-2, the complete variable domain is KAGVTQTPRYLIKTRGQQVTLSCSPISGHRSVSWYQQTPGQGLQFLFEYFSETQRNKGNFPGRFSGRQFSNSRSEMNVSTLELGDSALYLCASSTNTGELFFGEGSRLTVL.

V and J are TRBV5-4 and TRBJ2-7; no reliable D call. Trimming removed 4 bases from V and 0 bases from J, with 11 bases in between. Germline CDR1 reads SGHNT; CDR2 reads YYREEE (reference sequence). This CDR3 region has 14 residues. The CDR3 loop reads CASSKDPSSYEQYF. The DNA of the CDR3 is TGTGCCAGCAGCAAGGACCCTTCCTCCTACGAGCAGTACTTC.

The J gene is TRBJ1-1, the V gene TRBV11-3; a possible D gene is TRBD1 (5 bases). Germline CDR1 SGHNT, CDR2 YENEEA. V lost 5 bases and J 11 bases, leaving 18 bases between the germline ends. CDR3 length: 13 amino acids. The CDR3 bases are TGTGCCAGCAGCAGTACGTTTGGGGGGGTGGCTTTCTTT. This codes for CASSSTFGGVAFF.

This clone was recorded only once. V gene TRBV28 combines with J gene TRBJ2-7; D ambiguous. The CDR3 runs to 14 residues. CDR1 is MDHEN and CDR2 is SYDVKM in the germline V gene. V was pared by 2 bases and J by 0 bases, with 8 bases between. CDR3 loop: CASSLKVFSYEQYF. As DNA, the CDR3 is TGTGCCAGCAGTTTAAAGGTTTTCTCCTACGAGCAGTACTTC.

V is TRBV19 and J is TRBJ1-5; 8 bases align to TRBD1. CDR1 is LNHDA and CDR2 is SQIVND in the germline V gene (reference sequence). This CDR3 has 15 amino acids. V shed 10 bases, J shed 7 bases, and the junction held 15 bases outside the gene matches. Written as DNA, the CDR3 is TGTGCCACCGGGCAGGGGGCTGGGGGAGAGCAGCCCCAGCATTTT. Protein product: CATGQGAGGEQPQHF.

The rearrangement links TRBV28 to TRBJ1-3; no definite D call. Looked up from germline, CDR1 is MDHEN and CDR2 is SYDVKM. The CDR3 sequence is 16 residues long. V gave up 4 bases and J gave up 8 bases, with 21 bases separating them. This CDR3 reads CASSSLPLGPWDTIYF. The CDR3 DNA sequence: TGTGCCAGCAGTTCCCTCCCCCTAGGCCCCTGGGACACCATATATTTT.

This chain connects TRBV7-8 to TRBJ2-1, with 7 bases matching TRBD2. With V trimmed by 4 bases and J by 5 bases, 8 bases remained unmatched. The CDR3 spans 15 residues. Germline lookup yields CDR1 SGHVS and CDR2 FQNEAQ. The CDR3 reads CASSSRRGRDNEQFF. The CDR3 DNA reads as TGTGCCAGCAGCTCGAGGCGGGGGAGGGACAATGAGCAGTTCTTC.

The rearrangement uses TRBV19 and TRBJ2-1; 11 bases match TRBD2. V was pared by 6 bases and J by 2 bases, with 3 bases of the junction left unmatched. This CDR3 is 15 amino acids long. Germline CDR1 reads LNHDA; CDR2 reads SQIVND (reference sequence). The chain's CDR3 is CASRLAGATYNEQFF. In DNA, the CDR3 is TGTGCCAGTAGACTAGCGGGAGCCACCTACAATGAGCAGTTCTTC. Looking up the rest from reference TRBV19 and TRBJ2-1 gives the full variable domain: DGGITQSPKYLFRKEGQNVTLSCEQNLNHDAMYWYRQDPGQGLRLIYYSQIVNDFQKGDIAEGYSVSREKKESFPLTVTSAQKNPTAFYLCASRLAGATYNEQFFGPGTRLTVL.

In this sample, this clone turned up a few times. This chain uses TRBV5-4 with TRBJ1-2; D is unclear. V lost 1 base to trimming and J lost 3 bases, with 7 bases between them. Per the germline V gene, CDR1 is SGHNT and CDR2 is YYREEE (reference sequence). The CDR3 contains 13 residues. DNA for the CDR3: TGTGCCAGCAGCTTGAGTGGGGACTATGGCTACACCTTC. It encodes CASSLSGDYGYTF.

The chain is built from TRBV9 and TRBJ2-1, with TRBD2 identical over 9 bases. Trimming at V came to 4 bases and at J to 1 base, leaving 6 bases not matched to a gene. CDR1 SGDLS and CDR2 YYNGEE come from the germline V gene. The CDR3 is 16 amino acids. This CDR3 is CASSPLSGGSYNEQFF. CDR3 sequence (DNA): TGTGCCAGCAGCCCGTTAAGCGGGGGGTCCTACAATGAGCAGTTCTTC.